A selection of T cell receptor beta chains follows, all from one sample in a study of T cell clusters in autoimmune cytopenias. TCRdb reprocessed the multiplex PCR reads and keeps a single row for each CDR3 protein, giving no DNA. The listing contains about 5,000 distinct CDR3 sequences. The sequencing sample was made of peripheral blood. These receptors all stem from a human donor with an autoimmune cytopenia or autoimmune hepatitis (not recorded which). Both conserved end residues are part of each CDR3. Fields, in order: J gene, V gene, clone size, CDR3 protein. Size tells how often a clone was seen (once, few, many) or the class of an expanded clone, and some rows leave it out.

TRBJ2-3 | TRBV5-5 | NA | CATSPREGSTDTQYF
TRBJ2-2 | TRBV7-9 | NA | CASSLVSSVNTGELFF
TRBJ1-4 | TRBV20-1 | NA | CSARLGVINEKLFF
TRBJ1-2 | TRBV12-3/TRBV12-4 | medium-sized | CASMGQSYGYTF
TRBJ2-2 | TRBV19 | NA | CASAQDLTGELFF
TRBJ2-5 | TRBV29-1 | NA | CSVDPHFDRGLWETQYF
TRBJ1-1 | TRBV7-2 | medium-sized | CASTRDRATEAFF
TRBJ2-7 | TRBV5-6 | medium-sized | CASSLRQNIIYEQYF
TRBJ2-1 | TRBV12-3/TRBV12-4 | medium-sized | CASSLRTGMNEQFF
TRBJ2-3 | TRBV6-5 | NA | CASSGLTRDTQYF
TRBJ1-6 | TRBV5-6 | medium-sized | CASGRGDTNNSPLHF
TRBJ2-2 | TRBV2 | NA | CASTKGSLGTGELFF
TRBJ2-5 | TRBV29-1 | medium-sized | CSVGRGVGETQYF
TRBJ1-1 | TRBV19 | NA | CASREGGAAEAFF
TRBJ1-2 | TRBV27 | NA | CASANLGQNYGYTF
TRBJ1-5 | TRBV6-1 | medium-sized | CASSAGEGQPQHF
TRBJ2-7 | TRBV18 | NA | CASSPSPGTGRGTYEQYF
TRBJ1-2 | TRBV19 | medium-sized | CASTIGEGHYGYTF
TRBJ2-7 | TRBV6-1 | medium-sized | CASSEQGFFYEQYF
TRBJ2-7 | TRBV5-5 | medium-sized | CASSTRTSGTAYEQYF
TRBJ1-3 | TRBV30 | NA | CAWSRVRTGKTIYF
TRBJ1-1 | TRBV12-3/TRBV12-4 | NA | CASIMGDGLGTEAFF
TRBJ2-7 | TRBV7-9 | medium-sized | CASSGGHEQYF
TRBJ1-2 | TRBV20-1 | medium-sized | CSARMDLNYGYTF
TRBJ1-1 | TRBV12-3/TRBV12-4 | NA | CASRGGRGSAEAFF
TRBJ2-3 | TRBV5-4 | NA | CASSQGDRGQADTQYF
TRBJ2-2 | TRBV10-1 | NA | CASSGLRGPGELFF
TRBJ2-1 | TRBV10-3 | medium-sized | CAISDPLGSSYNEQFF
TRBJ1-1 | TRBV18 | NA | CASSPGTALKGTEAFF
TRBJ1-1 | TRBV6-1 | medium-sized | CASSAQAGNTEAFF
TRBJ1-1 | TRBV29-1 | medium-sized | CSGGTGDFTEAFF
TRBJ1-1 | TRBV30 | medium-sized | CAWSRDRVDTEAFF
TRBJ1-5 | TRBV28 | NA | CASSPQGYSGNQPQHF
TRBJ2-1 | TRBV7-9 | medium-sized | CASSPGTSGSLYNEQFF
TRBJ2-7 | TRBV21-1 | NA | CASYGQGGRAGNSYEQYF
TRBJ2-7 | TRBV11-1 | NA | CASSYPETGGYEQYF
TRBJ2-1 | TRBV6-6 | medium-sized | CASSPHNEQFF
TRBJ2-1 | TRBV6-5 | medium-sized | CASSAGKAPYNEQFF
TRBJ2-7 | TRBV6-5 | medium-sized | CASSPQGNEQYF
TRBJ2-7 | TRBV30 | medium-sized | CAWTRPRGEQYF
TRBJ1-1 | TRBV5-6 | NA | CASSFRGLFVSGRGAEAFF
TRBJ2-7 | TRBV5-4 | NA | CASSFGGWPPSYEQYF
TRBJ1-5 | TRBV6-1 | NA | CASSERGGASNQPQHF
TRBJ1-2 | TRBV7-9 | hyperexpanded | CASSWGTGTGEGYTF
TRBJ2-7 | TRBV5-5 | medium-sized | CASNSGTGIPYEQYF
TRBJ2-5 | TRBV25-1 | NA | CASSEYRGRQETQYF
TRBJ2-1 | TRBV10-2 | NA | CASSWDRGYDEQFF
TRBJ2-7 | TRBV20-1 | medium-sized | CSARDSQGGYEQYF
TRBJ1-3 | TRBV7-6 | medium-sized | CASSDSDTSGNTIYF
TRBJ2-2 | TRBV6-5 | medium-sized | CASSSRGPGELFF
TRBJ1-1 | TRBV20-1 | medium-sized | CSASGSGNTEAFF
TRBJ2-1 | TRBV6-5 | medium-sized | CASSETSGRVNEQFF
TRBJ1-5 | TRBV12-3/TRBV12-4 | NA | CASSSRSPGANQPQHF
TRBJ2-7 | TRBV7-9 | NA | CASSLEGGSAYEQYF
TRBJ2-1 | TRBV7-6 | NA | CASKRGSGGSSYNEQFF
TRBJ1-2 | TRBV5-4 | NA | CASSKDAKNYGYTF
TRBJ1-2 | TRBV30 | medium-sized | CAWSPGGWDGYTF
TRBJ2-2 | TRBV27 | NA | CASSLLARKTTGELFF
TRBJ2-3 | TRBV6-5 | medium-sized | CASSYSGVTSTDTQYF